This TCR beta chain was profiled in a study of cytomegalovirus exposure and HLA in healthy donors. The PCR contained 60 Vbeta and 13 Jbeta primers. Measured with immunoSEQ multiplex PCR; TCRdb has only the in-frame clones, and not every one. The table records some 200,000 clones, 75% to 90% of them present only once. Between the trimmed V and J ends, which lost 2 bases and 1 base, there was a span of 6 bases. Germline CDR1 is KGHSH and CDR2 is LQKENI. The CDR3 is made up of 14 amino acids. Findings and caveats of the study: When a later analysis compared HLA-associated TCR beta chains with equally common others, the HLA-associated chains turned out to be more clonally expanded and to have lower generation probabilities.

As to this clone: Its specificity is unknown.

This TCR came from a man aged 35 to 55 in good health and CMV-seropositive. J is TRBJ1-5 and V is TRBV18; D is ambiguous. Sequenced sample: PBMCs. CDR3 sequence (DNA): TGTGCCAGCTCACCAGGAGTCAGCAATCAGCCCCAGCATTTT. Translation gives CASSPGVSNQPQHF.